What follows is one T cell receptor beta chain and its context. Its antigen remains unidentified. The sample comes from a study of beta chain features in type 1 diabetes. Study outcomes and limitations: There was no resolution here of whether HLA type influences TCRB rearrangement. All four CD4+ subsets from Type 1 diabetes patients carried moderately but significantly shorter TCRB CDR3s. Among patients, naive, central memory and Treg TCRB repertoires appeared more similar than among healthy donors. Sequencing from cDNA could over-represent high-TCR-expressing cells.

As every portion of the isolated RNA was reverse transcribed, the sequencing read expressed TCRB transcripts. Assay used: immunoSEQ multiplex PCR; TCRdb lists only in-frame clones, some missing. The profile shows roughly 170,000 clones, about 13% of them singletons. CDR3 size: 11 residues. V was pared by 5 bases and J by 5 bases, with 7 bases between. CDR1 and CDR2 from the germline V gene are KGHSH and LQKENI. The rearrangement links TRBV18 to TRBJ2-7; D is uncertain. The sequenced sample consisted of central memory CD4+ T cells from blood. This clonotype was obtained from a woman aged 18-29 years in good health. CDR3 DNA sequence: TGTGCCAGCTCAACAGACAACGAGCAGTACTTC. It translates to CASSTDNEQYF.